This T cell receptor (beta chain) was recorded in a study of blood T cell repertoires in COVID-19. Study summary: The samples span acute and convalescent COVID-19 from the United States, Italy and Spain. PBMCs, B-cell-depleted T cells, or T cells were the source of the cDNA or gDNA that made up the material.

Clones were read by immunoSEQ multiplex PCR, and TCRdb kept only the in-frame ones, dropping some. The repertoire holds 70,000 to 85,000 clones, 65% to 85% seen once, with roughly 40% in the top ten. The germline CDR1 and CDR2 sequences are MDHEN and SYDVKM. The CDR3 consists of 15 residues. V lost 5 bases to trimming and J lost 0 bases, with 11 bases between them. The chain has TRBV28 and TRBJ1-5, with D uncertain. This clonotype was sampled from a man older than 75 with active or convalescent COVID-19. The sample was peripheral blood. The CDR3 region is CASSQSSYSNQPQHF. As DNA, the CDR3 is TGTGCCAGCAGTCAATCCAGTTATAGCAATCAGCCCCAGCATTTT.